The entry below gives a single TCR beta chain sequence along with its context. About 2.2 micrograms of genomic DNA (from cryopreserved PBMCs) were used for TCR beta libraries. These data belong to a study of cytotoxic CD8 clonotypes in ibrutinib-treated CLL. The CDR3 is 12 residues long. Trimming cost V 5 bases and J 6 bases, with 7 bases left between them. Germline CDR1 and CDR2: SGHTA and FQGNSA. Data came from immunoSEQ multiplex PCR; TCRdb stores just in-frame clones and leaves some out. This repertoire shows 140,000 or so clones, roughly 83% found once; its top ten account for about 13%. Sequences were derived from PBMCs, sampled after 12 months of ibrutinib treatment. The source is a human donor with chronic lymphocytic leukemia. The J gene is TRBJ2-2, the V gene TRBV7-2; no clear D. In DNA, the CDR3 is TGTGCCAGCAGCCCTAATGCCGGGGAGCTGTTTTTT. Protein: CASSPNAGELFF.